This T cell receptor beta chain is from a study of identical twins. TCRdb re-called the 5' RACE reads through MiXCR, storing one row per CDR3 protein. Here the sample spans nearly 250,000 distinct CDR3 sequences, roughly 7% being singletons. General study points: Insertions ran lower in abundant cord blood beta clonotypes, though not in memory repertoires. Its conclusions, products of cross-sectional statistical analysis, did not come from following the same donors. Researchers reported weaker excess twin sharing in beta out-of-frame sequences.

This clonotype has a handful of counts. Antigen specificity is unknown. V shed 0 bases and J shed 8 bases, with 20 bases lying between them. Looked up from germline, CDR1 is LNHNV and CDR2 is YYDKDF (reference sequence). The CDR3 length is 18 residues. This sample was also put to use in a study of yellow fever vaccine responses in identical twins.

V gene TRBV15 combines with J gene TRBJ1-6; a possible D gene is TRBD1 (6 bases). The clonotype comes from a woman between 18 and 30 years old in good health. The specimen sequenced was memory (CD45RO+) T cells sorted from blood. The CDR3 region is CATSRDGSGVPPDSPLHF. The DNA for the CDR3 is TGTGCCACCAGCAGAGATGGCTCAGGGGTACCTCCGGATTCACCCCTCCACTTT.